The present T cell receptor (beta chain) was sequenced within a study of blood T cell repertoires in COVID-19. Only in-frame clones appear in the TCRdb table, and some are missing; sequencing was by immunoSEQ multiplex PCR. The repertoire holds 180,000 or so clones, approximately 89% seen once, with roughly 8.2% in the top ten. The CDR3 totals 18 residues. Per the germline V gene, CDR1 is LNHDA and CDR2 is SQIVND (reference sequence). The ends lost 4 bases at V and 0 bases at J; junction bases unmatched: 6. The sequence was obtained from a woman in her sixties with acute or convalescent COVID-19. The chain links TRBV19 to TRBJ2-6; TRBD1 aligns across 10 bases. Sequenced sample: peripheral blood. CDR3 sequence reads: CASSNRDRGRSGANVLTF. CDR3 nucleotide sequence: TGTGCCAGTAGTAACCGGGACAGGGGACGCTCTGGGGCCAACGTCCTGACTTTC.